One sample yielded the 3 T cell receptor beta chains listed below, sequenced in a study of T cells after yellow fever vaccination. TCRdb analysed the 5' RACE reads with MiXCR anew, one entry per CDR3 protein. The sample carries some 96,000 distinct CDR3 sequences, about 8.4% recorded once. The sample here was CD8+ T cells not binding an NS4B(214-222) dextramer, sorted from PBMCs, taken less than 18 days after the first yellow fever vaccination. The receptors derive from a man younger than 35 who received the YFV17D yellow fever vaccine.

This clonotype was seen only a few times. DNA for the CDR3: TGTGCCAGCAGCGAACTAGCGGGGCCATACAATGAGCAGTTCTTC. It codes for CASSELAGPYNEQFF. The rearrangement links TRBV7-8 to TRBJ2-1; 10 nucleotides match TRBD2. V shed 5 bases, J shed 4 bases, and the junction held 5 bases outside the gene matches. Germline V CDR1 and CDR2: SGHVS, FQNEAQ. The CDR3 has 15 residues.

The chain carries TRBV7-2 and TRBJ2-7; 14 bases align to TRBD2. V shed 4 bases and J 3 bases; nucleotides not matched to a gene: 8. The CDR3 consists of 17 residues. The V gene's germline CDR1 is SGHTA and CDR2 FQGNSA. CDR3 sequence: CASSSGTSGGSNYEQYF. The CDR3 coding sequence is TGTGCCAGCAGCTCGGGGACTAGCGGGGGAAGTAACTACGAGCAGTACTTC.

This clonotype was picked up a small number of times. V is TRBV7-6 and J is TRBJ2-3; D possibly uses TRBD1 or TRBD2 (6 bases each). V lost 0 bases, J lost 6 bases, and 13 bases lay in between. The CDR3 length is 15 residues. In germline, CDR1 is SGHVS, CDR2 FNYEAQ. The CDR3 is CASSLASLGGDTQYF. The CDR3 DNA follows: TGTGCCAGCAGCTTAGCATCCCTCGGGGGCGATACGCAGTATTTT.